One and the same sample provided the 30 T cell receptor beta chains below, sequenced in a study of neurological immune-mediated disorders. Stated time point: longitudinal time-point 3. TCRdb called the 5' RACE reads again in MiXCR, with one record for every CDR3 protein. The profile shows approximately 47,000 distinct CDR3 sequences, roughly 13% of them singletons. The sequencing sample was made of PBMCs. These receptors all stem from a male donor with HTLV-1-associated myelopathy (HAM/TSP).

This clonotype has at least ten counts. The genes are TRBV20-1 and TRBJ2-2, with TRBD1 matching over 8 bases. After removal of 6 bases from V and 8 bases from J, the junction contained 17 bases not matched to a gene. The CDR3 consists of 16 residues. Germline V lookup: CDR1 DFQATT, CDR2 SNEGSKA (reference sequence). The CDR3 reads CSAPTGVGRSRGELFF. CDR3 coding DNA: TGCAGTGCCCCGACAGGGGTGGGGAGAAGTCGAGGGGAGCTGTTTTTT.

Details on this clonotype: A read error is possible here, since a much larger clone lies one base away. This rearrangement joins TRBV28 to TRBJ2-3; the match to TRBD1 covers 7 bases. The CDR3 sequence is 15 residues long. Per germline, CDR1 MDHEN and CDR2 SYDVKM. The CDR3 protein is CAISSPGQSTDTQYF. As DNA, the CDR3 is TGTGCCATCAGTTCGCCGGGACAGAGCACAGATACGCAGTATTTT.

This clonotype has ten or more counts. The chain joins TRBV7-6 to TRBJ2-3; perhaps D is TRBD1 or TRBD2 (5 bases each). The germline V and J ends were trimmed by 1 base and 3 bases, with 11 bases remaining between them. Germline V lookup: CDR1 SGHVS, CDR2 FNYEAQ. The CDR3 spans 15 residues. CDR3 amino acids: CASSLGGARTDTQYF. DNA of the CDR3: TGTGCCAGCAGCTTAGGAGGGGCGAGGACAGATACGCAGTATTTT. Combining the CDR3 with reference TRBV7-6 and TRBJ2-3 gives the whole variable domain GAGVSQSPRYKVTKRGQDVALRCDPISGHVSLYWYRQALGQGPEFLTYFNYEAQQDKSGLPNDRFSAERPEGSISTLTIQRTEQRDSAMYRCASSLGGARTDTQYFGPGTRLTVL.

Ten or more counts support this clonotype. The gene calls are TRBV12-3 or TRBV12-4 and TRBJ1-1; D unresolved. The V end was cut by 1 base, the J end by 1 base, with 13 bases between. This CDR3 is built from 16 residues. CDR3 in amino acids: CASSLETGVGNTEAFF. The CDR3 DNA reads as TGTGCCAGCAGTTTAGAGACGGGTGTGGGGAACACTGAAGCTTTCTTT.

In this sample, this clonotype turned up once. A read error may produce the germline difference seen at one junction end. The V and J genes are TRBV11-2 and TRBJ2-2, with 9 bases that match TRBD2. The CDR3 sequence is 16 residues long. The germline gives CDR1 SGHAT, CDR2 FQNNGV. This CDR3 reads CANSVSAGGNTGELFF. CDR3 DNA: TGTGCCAACAGCGTCTCAGCGGGGGGGAACACCGGGGAGCTGTTTTTT.

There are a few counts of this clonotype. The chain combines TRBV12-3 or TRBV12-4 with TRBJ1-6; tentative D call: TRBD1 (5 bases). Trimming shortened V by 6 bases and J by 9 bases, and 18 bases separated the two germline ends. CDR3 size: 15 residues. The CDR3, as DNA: TGTGCCAGCAGGGGAACTGGGACGGTCGGTTCACCCCTCCACTTT. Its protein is CASRGTGTVGSPLHF.

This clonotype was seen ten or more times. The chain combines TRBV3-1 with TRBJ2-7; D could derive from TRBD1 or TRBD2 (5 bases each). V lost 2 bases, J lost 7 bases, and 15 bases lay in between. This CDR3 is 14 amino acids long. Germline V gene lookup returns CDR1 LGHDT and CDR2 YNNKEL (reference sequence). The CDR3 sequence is CASSQKQGSGEQYF. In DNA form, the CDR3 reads TGTGCCAGCAGCCAAAAGCAGGGATCGGGGGAGCAGTACTTC.

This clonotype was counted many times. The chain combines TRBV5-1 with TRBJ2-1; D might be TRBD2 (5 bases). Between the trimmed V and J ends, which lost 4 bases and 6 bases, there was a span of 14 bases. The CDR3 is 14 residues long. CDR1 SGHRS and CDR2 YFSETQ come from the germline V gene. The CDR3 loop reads CASSRGLHPNEQFF. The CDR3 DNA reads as TGCGCCAGCAGCCGAGGACTCCACCCCAATGAGCAGTTCTTC.

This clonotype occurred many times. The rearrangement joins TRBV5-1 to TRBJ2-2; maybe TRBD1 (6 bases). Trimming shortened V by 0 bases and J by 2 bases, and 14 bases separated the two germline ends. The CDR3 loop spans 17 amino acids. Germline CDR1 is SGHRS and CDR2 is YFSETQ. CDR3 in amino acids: CASSLVGTLPNTGELFF. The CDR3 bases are TGCGCCAGCAGCTTGGTCGGGACACTTCCCAACACCGGGGAGCTGTTTTTT.

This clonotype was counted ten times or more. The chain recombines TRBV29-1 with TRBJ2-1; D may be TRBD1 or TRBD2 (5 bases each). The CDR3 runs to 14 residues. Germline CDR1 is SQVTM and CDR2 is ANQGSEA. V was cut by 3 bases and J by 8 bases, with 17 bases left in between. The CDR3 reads CSVETGAGGHEQFF. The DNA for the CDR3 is TGCAGCGTTGAGACCGGGGCTGGCGGGCATGAGCAGTTCTTC.

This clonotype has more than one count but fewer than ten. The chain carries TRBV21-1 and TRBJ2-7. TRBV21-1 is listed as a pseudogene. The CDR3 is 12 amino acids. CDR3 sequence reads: CASSKDTYEQYF. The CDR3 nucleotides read TGTGCCAGCAGCAAGGACACCTACGAGCAGTACTTC.

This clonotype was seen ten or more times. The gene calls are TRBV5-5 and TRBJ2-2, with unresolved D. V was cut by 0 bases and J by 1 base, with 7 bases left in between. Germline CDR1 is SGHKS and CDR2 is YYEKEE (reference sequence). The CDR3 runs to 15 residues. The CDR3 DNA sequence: TGTGCCAGCAGCTTGGTCGGCGGGAACACCGGGGAGCTGTTTTTT. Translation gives CASSLVGGNTGELFF.

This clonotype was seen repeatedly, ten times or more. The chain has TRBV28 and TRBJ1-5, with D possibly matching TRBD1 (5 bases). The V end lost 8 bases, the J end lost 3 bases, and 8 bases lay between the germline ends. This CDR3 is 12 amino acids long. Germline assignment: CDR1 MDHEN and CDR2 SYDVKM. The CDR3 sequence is CASGGNNQPQHF. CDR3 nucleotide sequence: TGTGCCAGCGGGGGGAACAATCAGCCCCAGCATTTT.

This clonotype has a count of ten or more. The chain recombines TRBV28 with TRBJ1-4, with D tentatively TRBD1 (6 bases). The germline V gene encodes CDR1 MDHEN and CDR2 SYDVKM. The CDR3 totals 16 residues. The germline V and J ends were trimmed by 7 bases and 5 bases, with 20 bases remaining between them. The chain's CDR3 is CASILFVGGPNEKLFF. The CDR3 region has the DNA TGTGCCAGCATTTTGTTCGTCGGGGGGCCGAATGAAAAACTGTTTTTT. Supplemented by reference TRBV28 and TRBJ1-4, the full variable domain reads DVKVTQSSRYLVKRTGEKVFLECVQDMDHENMFWYRQDPGLGLRLIYFSYDVKMKEKGDIPEGYSVSREKKERFSLILESASTNQTSMYLCASILFVGGPNEKLFFGSGTQLSVL.

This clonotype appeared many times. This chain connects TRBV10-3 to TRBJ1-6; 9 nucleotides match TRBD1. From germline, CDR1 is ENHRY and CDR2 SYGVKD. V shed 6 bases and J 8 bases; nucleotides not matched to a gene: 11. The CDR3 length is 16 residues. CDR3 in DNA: TGTGCCATCAGCCTAACAGGGGGCGAAGGGTATTCACCCCTCCACTTT. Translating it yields CAISLTGGEGYSPLHF.

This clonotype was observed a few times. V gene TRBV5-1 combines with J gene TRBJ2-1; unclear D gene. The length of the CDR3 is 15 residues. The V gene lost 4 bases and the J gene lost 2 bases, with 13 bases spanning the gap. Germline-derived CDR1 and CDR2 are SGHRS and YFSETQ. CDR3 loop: CASSLMTGPYNEQFF. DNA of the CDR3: TGCGCCAGCAGCCTTATGACTGGTCCCTACAATGAGCAGTTCTTC. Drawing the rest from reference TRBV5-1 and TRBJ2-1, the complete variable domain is KAGVTQTPRYLIKTRGQQVTLSCSPISGHRSVSWYQQTPGQGLQFLFEYFSETQRNKGNFPGRFSGRQFSNSRSEMNVSTLELGDSALYLCASSLMTGPYNEQFFGPGTRLTVL.

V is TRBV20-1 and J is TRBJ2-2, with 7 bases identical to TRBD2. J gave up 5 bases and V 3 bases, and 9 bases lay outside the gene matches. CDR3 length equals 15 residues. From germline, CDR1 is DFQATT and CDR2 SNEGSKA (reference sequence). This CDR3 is CSASKTTSVTGELFF. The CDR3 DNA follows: TGCAGTGCTAGTAAAACTACTAGCGTTACCGGGGAGCTGTTTTTT.

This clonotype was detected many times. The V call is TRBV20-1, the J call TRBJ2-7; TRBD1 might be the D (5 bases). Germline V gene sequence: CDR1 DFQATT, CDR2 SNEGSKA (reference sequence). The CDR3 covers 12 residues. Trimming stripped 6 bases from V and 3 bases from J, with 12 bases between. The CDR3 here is CSAIIRGYEQYF. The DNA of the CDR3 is TGCAGTGCCATTATAAGGGGCTACGAGCAGTACTTC.

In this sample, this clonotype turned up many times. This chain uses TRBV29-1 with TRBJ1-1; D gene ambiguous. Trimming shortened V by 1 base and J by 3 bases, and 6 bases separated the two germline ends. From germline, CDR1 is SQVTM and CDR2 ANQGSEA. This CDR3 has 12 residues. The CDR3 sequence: CSVEGTHTEAFF. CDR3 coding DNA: TGCAGCGTTGAAGGCACCCACACTGAAGCTTTCTTT.

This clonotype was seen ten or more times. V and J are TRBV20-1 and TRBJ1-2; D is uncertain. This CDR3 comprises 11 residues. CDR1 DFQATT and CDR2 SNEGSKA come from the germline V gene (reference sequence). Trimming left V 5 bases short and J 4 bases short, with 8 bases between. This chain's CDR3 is CSAFYLYGYTF. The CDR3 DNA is TGCAGTGCTTTTTACCTCTATGGCTACACCTTC.

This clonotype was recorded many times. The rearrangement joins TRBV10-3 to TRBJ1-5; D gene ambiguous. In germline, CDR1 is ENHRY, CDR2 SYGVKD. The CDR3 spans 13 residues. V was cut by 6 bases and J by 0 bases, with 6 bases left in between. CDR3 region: CAISQYSNQPQHF. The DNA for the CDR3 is TGTGCCATCAGCCAATATAGCAATCAGCCCCAGCATTTT.

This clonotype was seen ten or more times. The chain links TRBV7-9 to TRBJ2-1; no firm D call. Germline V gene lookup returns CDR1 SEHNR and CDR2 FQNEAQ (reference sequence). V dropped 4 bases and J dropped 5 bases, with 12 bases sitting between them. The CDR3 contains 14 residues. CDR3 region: CASSYTKINNEQFF. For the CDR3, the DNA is TGTGCCAGCAGCTATACAAAGATAAACAATGAGCAGTTCTTC.

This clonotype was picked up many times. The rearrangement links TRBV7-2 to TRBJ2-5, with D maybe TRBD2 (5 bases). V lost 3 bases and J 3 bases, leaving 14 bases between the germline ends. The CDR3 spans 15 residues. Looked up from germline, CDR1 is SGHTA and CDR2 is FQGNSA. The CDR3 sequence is CASSFQATGEETQYF. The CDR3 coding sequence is TGTGCCAGCAGCTTCCAAGCGACCGGGGAAGAGACCCAGTACTTC.

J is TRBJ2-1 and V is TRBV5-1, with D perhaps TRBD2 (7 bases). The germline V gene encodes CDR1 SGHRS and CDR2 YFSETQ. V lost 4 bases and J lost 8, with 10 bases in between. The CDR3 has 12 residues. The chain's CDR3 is CASSGGADEQFF. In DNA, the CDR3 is TGCGCCAGCAGCGGGGGGGCCGATGAGCAGTTCTTC. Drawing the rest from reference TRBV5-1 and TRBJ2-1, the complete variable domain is KAGVTQTPRYLIKTRGQQVTLSCSPISGHRSVSWYQQTPGQGLQFLFEYFSETQRNKGNFPGRFSGRQFSNSRSEMNVSTLELGDSALYLCASSGGADEQFFGPGTRLTVL.

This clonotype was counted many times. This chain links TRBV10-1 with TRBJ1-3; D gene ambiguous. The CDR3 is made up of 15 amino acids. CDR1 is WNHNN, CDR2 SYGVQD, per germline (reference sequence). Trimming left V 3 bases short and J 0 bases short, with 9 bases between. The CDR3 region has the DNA TGCGCCAGCAGTGAAAGGACGGACTCTGGAAACACCATATATTTT. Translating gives CASSERTDSGNTIYF.

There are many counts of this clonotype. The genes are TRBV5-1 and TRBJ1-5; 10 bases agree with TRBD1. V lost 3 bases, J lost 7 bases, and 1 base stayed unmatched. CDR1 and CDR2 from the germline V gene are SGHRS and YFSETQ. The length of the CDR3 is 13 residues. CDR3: CASSWTGGQPQHF. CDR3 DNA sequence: TGCGCCAGCAGCTGGACAGGGGGACAGCCCCAGCATTTT.

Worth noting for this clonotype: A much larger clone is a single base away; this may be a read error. The CDR3 loop reads CASSLSDIIYF. The CDR3 nucleotides are TGTGCCAGCAGCTTAAGTGACATCATATATTTT. The rearrangement links TRBV7-9 to TRBJ1-3, with D hard to call. The germline CDR1 and CDR2 sequences are SEHNR and FQNEAQ (reference sequence). The CDR3 consists of 11 residues. Trimming shortened V by 2 bases and J by 12 bases, and 8 bases separated the two germline ends.

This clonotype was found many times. The CDR3 loop reads CSARQTSGGGNEQFF. Here the CDR3 DNA reads TGCAGTGCTAGGCAGACTAGCGGGGGAGGCAATGAGCAGTTCTTC. The chain combines TRBV20-1 with TRBJ2-1; 12 bases fit TRBD2. The V segment lost 3 bases and the J segment 6 bases; nucleotides outside the gene matches: 6. CDR3 size: 15 residues. CDR1 is DFQATT, CDR2 SNEGSKA, per germline (reference sequence).

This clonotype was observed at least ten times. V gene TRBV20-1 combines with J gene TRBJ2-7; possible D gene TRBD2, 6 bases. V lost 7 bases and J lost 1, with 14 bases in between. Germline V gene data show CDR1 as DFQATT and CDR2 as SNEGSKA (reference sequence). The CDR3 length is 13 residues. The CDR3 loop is CSVQGLGSYEQYF. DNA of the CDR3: TGCAGTGTCCAGGGACTGGGGTCCTACGAGCAGTACTTC.

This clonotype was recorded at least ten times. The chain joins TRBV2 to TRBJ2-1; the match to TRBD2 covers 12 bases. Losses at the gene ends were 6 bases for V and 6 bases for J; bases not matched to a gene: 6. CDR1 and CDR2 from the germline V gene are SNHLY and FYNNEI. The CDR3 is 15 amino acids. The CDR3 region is CASSAGTSGSNEQFF. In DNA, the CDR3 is TGTGCCAGCAGCGCCGGGACTAGCGGGTCCAATGAGCAGTTCTTC.